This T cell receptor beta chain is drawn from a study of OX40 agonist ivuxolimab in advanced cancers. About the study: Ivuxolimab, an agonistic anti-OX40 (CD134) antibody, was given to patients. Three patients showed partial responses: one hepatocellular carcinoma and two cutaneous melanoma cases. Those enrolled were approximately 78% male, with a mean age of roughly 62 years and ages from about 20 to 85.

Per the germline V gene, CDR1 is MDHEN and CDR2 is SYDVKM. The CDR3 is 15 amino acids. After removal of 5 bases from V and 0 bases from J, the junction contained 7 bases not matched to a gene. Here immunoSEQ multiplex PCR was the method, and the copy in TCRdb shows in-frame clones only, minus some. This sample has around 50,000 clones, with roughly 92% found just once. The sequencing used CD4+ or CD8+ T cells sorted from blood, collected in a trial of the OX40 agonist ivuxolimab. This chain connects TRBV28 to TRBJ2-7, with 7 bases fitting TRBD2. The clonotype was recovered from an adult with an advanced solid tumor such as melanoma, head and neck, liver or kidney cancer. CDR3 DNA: TGTGCCAGCAGTCTCCCGGGAGGAAACTCCTACGAGCAGTACTTC. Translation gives CASSLPGGNSYEQYF.